The entry below gives a single TCR beta chain sequence along with its context. The antigen is not known. Collected material from alopecia areata patients comprised lesional scalp punch biopsies and peripheral blood. The sequencing template was cDNA reverse transcribed from extracted RNA. Profiled with immunoSEQ multiplex PCR; TCRdb holds only in-frame clones, not every one. Of under 15,000 clones listed, more than 50% are singletons. This sample is drawn from a study of CD8+ T cells in alopecia areata. Study-level information: Dosing spanned 6 to 18 months on tofacitinib, then 6 months off drug.

Germline V gene data show CDR1 as MDHEN and CDR2 as SYDVKM. The CDR3 has 14 amino acids. With 7 bases removed from V and 0 bases from J, the gap between germline ends came to 10 bases. Overall study results and limits: For lesional scalp, especially alopecia totalis/universalis, clonality was higher than in normal scalp.

This sequence joins TRBV28 and TRBJ2-1; D gene uncertain. Sequences were obtained from skin. The receptor's source is a human donor with alopecia areata. The CDR3 DNA sequence: TGTGCCAGCATCCCGGACCACTCCTACAATGAGCAGTTCTTC. Protein: CASIPDHSYNEQFF. The whole variable domain, remainder taken from reference TRBV28 and TRBJ2-1, is DVKVTQSSRYLVKRTGEKVFLECVQDMDHENMFWYRQDPGLGLRLIYFSYDVKMKEKGDIPEGYSVSREKKERFSLILESASTNQTSMYLCASIPDHSYNEQFFGPGTRLTVL.